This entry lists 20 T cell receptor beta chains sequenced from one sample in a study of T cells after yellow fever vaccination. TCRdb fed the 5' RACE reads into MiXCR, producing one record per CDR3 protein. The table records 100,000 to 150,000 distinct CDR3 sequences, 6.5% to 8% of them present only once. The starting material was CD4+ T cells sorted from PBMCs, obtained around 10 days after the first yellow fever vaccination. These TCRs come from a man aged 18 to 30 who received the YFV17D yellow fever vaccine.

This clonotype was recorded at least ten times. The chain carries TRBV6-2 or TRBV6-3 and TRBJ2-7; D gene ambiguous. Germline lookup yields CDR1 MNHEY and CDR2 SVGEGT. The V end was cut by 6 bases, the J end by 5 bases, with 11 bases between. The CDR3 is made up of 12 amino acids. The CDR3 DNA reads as TGTGCCAGCAGGCGCCTGGTCGACGAGCAGTACTTC. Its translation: CASRRLVDEQYF.

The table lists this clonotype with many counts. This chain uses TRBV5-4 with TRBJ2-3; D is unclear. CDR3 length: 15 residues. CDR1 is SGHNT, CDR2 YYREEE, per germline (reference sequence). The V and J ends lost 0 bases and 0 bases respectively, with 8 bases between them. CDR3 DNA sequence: TGTGCCAGCAGCTTGGCAGTCCTAAGCACAGATACGCAGTATTTT. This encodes CASSLAVLSTDTQYF.

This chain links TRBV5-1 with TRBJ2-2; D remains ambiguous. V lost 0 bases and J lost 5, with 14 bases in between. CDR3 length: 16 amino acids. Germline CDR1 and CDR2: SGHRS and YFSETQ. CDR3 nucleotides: TGCGCCAGCAGCTTGGTATTGGGGATGAGGACCGGGGAGCTGTTTTTT. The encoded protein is CASSLVLGMRTGELFF.

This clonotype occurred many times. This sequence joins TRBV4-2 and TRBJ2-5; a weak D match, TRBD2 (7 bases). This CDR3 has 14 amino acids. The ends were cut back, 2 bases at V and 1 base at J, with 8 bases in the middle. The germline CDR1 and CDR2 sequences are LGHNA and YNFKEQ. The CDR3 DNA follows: TGTGCCAGCAGCCAAAGGGGGGGCCAAGAGACCCAGTACTTC. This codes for CASSQRGGQETQYF.

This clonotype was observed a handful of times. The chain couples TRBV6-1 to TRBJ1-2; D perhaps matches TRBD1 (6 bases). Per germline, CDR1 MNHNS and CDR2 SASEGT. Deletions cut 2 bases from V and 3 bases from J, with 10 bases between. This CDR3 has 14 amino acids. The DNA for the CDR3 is TGTGCCAGCAGTGAACCGGGACACCACTATGGCTACACCTTC. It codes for CASSEPGHHYGYTF.

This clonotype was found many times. CDR3 coding DNA: TGTGCCAGTAACAAACTCGGACAGGGCCGCACAGATACGCAGTATTTT. This sequence encodes CASNKLGQGRTDTQYF. V is TRBV19 and J is TRBJ2-3; 8 bases match TRBD1. The germline V gene encodes CDR1 LNHDA and CDR2 SQIVND (reference sequence). The V segment lost 7 bases and the J segment 1 base; nucleotides outside the gene matches: 10. The length of the CDR3 is 16 residues.

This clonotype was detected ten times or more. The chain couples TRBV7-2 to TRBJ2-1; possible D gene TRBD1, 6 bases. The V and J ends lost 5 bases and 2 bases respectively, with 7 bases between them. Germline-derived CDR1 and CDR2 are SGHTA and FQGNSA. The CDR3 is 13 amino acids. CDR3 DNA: TGTGCCAGCAGCAGGGACACCTACAATGAGCAGTTCTTC. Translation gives CASSRDTYNEQFF. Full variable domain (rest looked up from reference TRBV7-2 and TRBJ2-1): GAGVSQSPSNKVTEKGKDVELRCDPISGHTALYWYRQSLGQGLEFLIYFQGNSAPDKSGLPSDRFSAERTGGSVSTLTIQRTQQEDSAVYLCASSRDTYNEQFFGPGTRLTVL.

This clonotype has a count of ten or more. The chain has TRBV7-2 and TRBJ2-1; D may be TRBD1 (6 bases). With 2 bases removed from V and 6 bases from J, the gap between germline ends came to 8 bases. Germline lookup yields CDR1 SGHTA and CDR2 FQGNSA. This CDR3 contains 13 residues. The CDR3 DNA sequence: TGTGCCAGCAGCTTAAGGGGGACCAATGAGCAGTTCTTC. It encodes CASSLRGTNEQFF.

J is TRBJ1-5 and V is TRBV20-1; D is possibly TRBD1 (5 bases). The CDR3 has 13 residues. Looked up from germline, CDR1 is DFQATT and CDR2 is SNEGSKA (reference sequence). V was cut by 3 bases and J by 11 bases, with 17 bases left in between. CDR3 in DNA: TGCAGTGCTAGGGGGCAGGCCCATGGGTCCCAGCATTTT. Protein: CSARGQAHGSQHF.

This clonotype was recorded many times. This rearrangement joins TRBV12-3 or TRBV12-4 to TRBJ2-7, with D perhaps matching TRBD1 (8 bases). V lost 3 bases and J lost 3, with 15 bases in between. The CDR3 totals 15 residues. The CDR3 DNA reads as TGTGCCAGCAGTTTTCAAACAGGGGGGGGCTACGAGCAGTACTTC. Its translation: CASSFQTGGGYEQYF.

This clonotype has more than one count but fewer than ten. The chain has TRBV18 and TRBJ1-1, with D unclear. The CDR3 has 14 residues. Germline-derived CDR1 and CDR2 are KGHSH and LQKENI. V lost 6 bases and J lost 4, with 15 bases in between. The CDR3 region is CASSQERQSTEAFF. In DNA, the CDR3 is TGTGCCAGCTCTCAGGAGAGGCAGAGCACTGAAGCTTTCTTT.

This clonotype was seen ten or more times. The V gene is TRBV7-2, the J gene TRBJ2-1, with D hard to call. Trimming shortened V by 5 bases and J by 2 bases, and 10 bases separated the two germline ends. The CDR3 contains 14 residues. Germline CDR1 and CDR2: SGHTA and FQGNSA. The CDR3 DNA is TGTGCCAGCAGCCGGACCCTGCCCTACAATGAGCAGTTCTTC. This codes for CASSRTLPYNEQFF.

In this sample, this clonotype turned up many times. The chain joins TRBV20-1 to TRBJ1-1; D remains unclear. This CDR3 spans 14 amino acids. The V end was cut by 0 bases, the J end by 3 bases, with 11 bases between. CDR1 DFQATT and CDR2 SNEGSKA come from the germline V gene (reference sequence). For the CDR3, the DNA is TGCAGTGCTAGAGATGTAGGTCCTGACACTGAAGCTTTCTTT. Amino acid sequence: CSARDVGPDTEAFF.

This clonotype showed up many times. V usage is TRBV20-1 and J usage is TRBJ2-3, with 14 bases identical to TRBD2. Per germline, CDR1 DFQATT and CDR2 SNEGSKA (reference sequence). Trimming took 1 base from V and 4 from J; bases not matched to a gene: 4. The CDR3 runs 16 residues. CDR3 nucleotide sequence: TGCAGTGCTAGAGGGGGACTAGCGGGGGCCTCAGATACGCAGTATTTT. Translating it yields CSARGGLAGASDTQYF.

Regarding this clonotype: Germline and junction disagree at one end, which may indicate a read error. The CDR3 reads CRAWLHSPTNEKLFF. In DNA, the CDR3 is TGCCGTGCTTGGTTACACAGCCCAACTAATGAAAAACTGTTTTTT. The V gene is TRBV20-1, the J gene TRBJ1-4; D remains ambiguous. The germline V gene encodes CDR1 DFQATT and CDR2 SNEGSKA (reference sequence). The CDR3 is 15 amino acids.

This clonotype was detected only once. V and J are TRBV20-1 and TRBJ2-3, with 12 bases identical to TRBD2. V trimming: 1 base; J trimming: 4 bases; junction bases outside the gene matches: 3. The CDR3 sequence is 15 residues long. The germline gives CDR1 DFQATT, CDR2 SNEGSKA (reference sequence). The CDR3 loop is CSARALAGGSDTQYF. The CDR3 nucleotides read TGCAGTGCTAGAGCACTAGCGGGGGGATCAGATACGCAGTATTTT.

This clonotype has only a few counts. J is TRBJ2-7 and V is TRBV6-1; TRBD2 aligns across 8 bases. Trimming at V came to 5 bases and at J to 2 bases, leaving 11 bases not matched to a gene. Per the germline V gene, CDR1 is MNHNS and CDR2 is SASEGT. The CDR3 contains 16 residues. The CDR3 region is CASSPRGGRGTYEQYV. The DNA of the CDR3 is TGTGCCAGCAGTCCCCGGGGGGGCAGGGGAACCTACGAGCAGTACGTC.

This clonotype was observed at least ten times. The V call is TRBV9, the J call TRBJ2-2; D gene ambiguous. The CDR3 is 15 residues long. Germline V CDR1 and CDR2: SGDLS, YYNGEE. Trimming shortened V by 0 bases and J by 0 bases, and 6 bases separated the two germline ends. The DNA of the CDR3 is TGTGCCAGCAGCGTAGCTTCCACGAACACCGGGGAGCTGTTTTTT. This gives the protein CASSVASTNTGELFF. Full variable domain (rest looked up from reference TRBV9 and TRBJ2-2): DSGVTQTPKHLITATGQRVTLRCSPRSGDLSVYWYQQSLDQGLQFLIQYYNGEERAKGNILERFSAQQFPDLHSELNLSSLELGDSALYFCASSVASTNTGELFFGEGSRLTVL.

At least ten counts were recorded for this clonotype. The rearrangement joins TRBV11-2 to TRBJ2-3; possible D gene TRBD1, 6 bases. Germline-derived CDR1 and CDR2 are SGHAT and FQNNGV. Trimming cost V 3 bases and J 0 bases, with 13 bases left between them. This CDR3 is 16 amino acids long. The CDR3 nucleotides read TGTGCCAGCAGCTTGGGCCCAGGGGCTAGCACAGATACGCAGTATTTT. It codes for CASSLGPGASTDTQYF.

CDR3 residues: CASSLYLAGGPHTDTQYF. The DNA for the CDR3 is TGTGCCAGCAGTTTATACCTAGCGGGGGGACCACACACAGATACGCAGTATTTT. The rearrangement joins TRBV12-3 or TRBV12-4 to TRBJ2-3, with 11 bases that match TRBD2. V shed 2 bases, J shed 2 bases, and the junction held 9 bases outside the gene matches. This CDR3 comprises 18 residues.